Included here is one T cell receptor beta chain sequence, with context. The antigen is not known. The junction departs from the called germline gene at one end, perhaps through a read error. Researchers report isolating at least 6 million PBMCs per sample. This entry comes from a study of blood T cells in healthy people across ages. Findings and limits, study-wide: Compared with aged donors, long-lived donors showed fewer expanded clones, suggesting selection.

For the second PCR, which ran for roughly 6 to 11 cycles, a sample-barcoded 5' primer and a J-beta primer mix were used. TCRdb re-called the 5' RACE reads through MiXCR, storing one row per CDR3 protein. This table has roughly 800,000 distinct CDR3 sequences, approximately 53% appearing once. Sequences were obtained from blood. The sequence came from an elderly man in good health.

CDR3 sequence reads: CANSPYVGDRNTEAFF. The CDR3 DNA follows: TGTGCCAACTCACCATACGTGGGGGACAGGAACACTGAAGCTTTCTTT. The V call is TRBV18, the J call TRBJ1-1, with 7 bases that match TRBD1. This CDR3 has 16 amino acids. The germline V gene has CDR1 KGHSH and CDR2 LQKENI.